The 17 T cell receptor beta chains below were found in one sample sequenced in a study of cytomegalovirus exposure and HLA in healthy donors. PCR used 60 Vbeta primers and 13 Jbeta primers. Using immunoSEQ multiplex PCR, the repertoire was profiled, and TCRdb retains in-frame clones only, with some absent. The data show 100,000 to 150,000 clones, approximately 70% seen once. The specimen sequenced was PBMCs. These receptors originate from a man in his sixties in good health and CMV-seropositive.

This chain uses TRBV30 with TRBJ2-7, with D perhaps TRBD2 (6 bases). Trimming pared 3 bases from V and 6 bases from J, leaving 18 bases between. This CDR3 contains 14 residues. CDR1 and CDR2 from the germline V gene are GTSNPN and SVGIG (reference sequence). The CDR3 reads CAWRNGGTAGEQYF. CDR3 sequence (DNA): TGTGCCTGGAGGAATGGGGGGACCGCAGGCGAGCAGTACTTC.

This chain links TRBV18 with TRBJ2-6, with a tentative D call TRBD1 (5 bases). The V end was cut by 4 bases, the J end by 2 bases, with 12 bases between. The CDR3 loop spans 16 amino acids. The germline V gene has CDR1 KGHSH and CDR2 LQKENI. In DNA, the CDR3 is TGTGCCAGCTCACTAGAACCAGGGCCTGGGGCCAACGTCCTGACTTTC. It encodes CASSLEPGPGANVLTF.

The chain uses TRBV2 and TRBJ1-2, with D hard to call. The CDR3 runs 13 residues. Looked up from germline, CDR1 is SNHLY and CDR2 is FYNNEI. V was cut by 0 bases and J by 5 bases, with 7 bases left in between. The CDR3, as DNA: TGTGCCAGCAGTGAAGCGGGAGGGTATGGCTACACCTTC. Amino acid sequence: CASSEAGGYGYTF.

This clone came up a few times. The chain employs TRBV19 and TRBJ2-7; no firm D call. The germline CDR1 and CDR2 sequences are LNHDA and SQIVND (reference sequence). The CDR3 extends over 13 amino acids. V was clipped by 1 base and J by 5 bases, with 9 bases between them. CDR3 region: CASSIAVRDEQYF. The CDR3 coding sequence is TGTGCCAGTAGTATAGCTGTACGGGACGAGCAGTACTTC.

This chain connects TRBV7-3 to TRBJ2-3; D possibly corresponds to TRBD2 (7 bases). Trimming shortened V by 5 bases and J by 5 bases, and 23 bases separated the two germline ends. The CDR3 length is 17 residues. From germline, CDR1 is SGHTA and CDR2 FQGTGA. The CDR3 bases are TGTGCCAGCAGCCAGGGGTCGTGGGGGGGCGTCGGAGATACGCAGTATTTT. This encodes CASSQGSWGGVGDTQYF.

The chain's CDR3 is CSARGQGAEEQFF. The CDR3, as DNA: TGCAGCGCACGGGGACAGGGGGCAGAAGAGCAGTTCTTC. The chain links TRBV29-1 to TRBJ2-1; 12 bases fit TRBD1. The CDR3 loop spans 13 amino acids. Germline CDR1 is SQVTM and CDR2 is ANQGSEA. The V segment lost 7 bases and the J segment 10 bases; nucleotides outside the gene matches: 8.

The V call is TRBV7-8, the J call TRBJ2-1; 16 bases map to TRBD2. Per the germline V gene, CDR1 is SGHVS and CDR2 is FQNEAQ. This CDR3 is built from 17 residues. J was trimmed by 10 bases and V by 5 bases; bases with no gene match: 11. In DNA form, the CDR3 reads TGTGCCAGCAGCCCCGCCCCGGGACTAGCGGGGGGGGACGAGCAGTTCTTC. This gives the protein CASSPAPGLAGGDEQFF.

The sample holds a few counts of this clone. J is TRBJ1-4 and V is TRBV4-2, with D tentatively TRBD1 (5 bases). Germline assignment: CDR1 LGHNA and CDR2 YNFKEQ. Trimming took off 0 bases at V and 5 bases at J, with 7 bases between the two ends. The CDR3 covers 14 residues. For the CDR3, the DNA is TGTGCCAGCAGCCAAGAGACAGCAAATGAAAAACTGTTTTTT. It yields the protein CASSQETANEKLFF.

To note about this clone: Relative to the germline gene, one junction end is altered; a read error may explain this. CDR3 nucleotide sequence: TGTGCTAGCAGCCCCGGGGGGAGTGGCGAGACCCAGTACTTC. The encoded protein is CASSPGGSGETQYF. The rearrangement joins TRBV7-7 to TRBJ2-5; 7 bases are shared with TRBD2. Germline V gene sequence: CDR1 SSHAT, CDR2 FNYEAQ (reference sequence). The CDR3 extends over 14 amino acids.

The rearrangement links TRBV28 to TRBJ1-2; D might be TRBD1 (5 bases). Per the germline V gene, CDR1 is MDHEN and CDR2 is SYDVKM. Trimming shortened V by 4 bases and J by 8 bases, and 11 bases separated the two germline ends. This CDR3 has 12 residues. The CDR3 sequence is CASSSAGVGYTF. The CDR3 DNA sequence: TGTGCCAGCAGTTCCGCGGGGGTAGGCTACACCTTC.

This sequence joins TRBV15 and TRBJ2-7; 8 positions agree with TRBD1. This CDR3 region has 14 residues. CDR1 and CDR2 (germline): LNHNV, YYDKDF (reference sequence). J gave up 7 bases and V 8 bases, and 13 bases lay outside the gene matches. CDR3 residues: CATWGPDRGVEQYF. In DNA form, the CDR3 reads TGTGCCACCTGGGGCCCCGACAGGGGCGTGGAGCAGTACTTC.

The chain joins TRBV6-5 to TRBJ2-3; D ambiguous. The CDR3 runs to 13 residues. CDR1 is MNHEY and CDR2 is SVGAGI in the germline V gene. Trimming stripped 4 bases from V and 2 bases from J, with 7 bases between. CDR3 in amino acids: CASSLGNTDTQYF. The CDR3 DNA reads as TGTGCCAGCAGTTTGGGCAACACAGATACGCAGTATTTT.

This clone was counted a few times. J is TRBJ2-5 and V is TRBV19; 8 nucleotides agree with TRBD2. Looked up from germline, CDR1 is LNHDA and CDR2 is SQIVND (reference sequence). This CDR3 comprises 14 residues. Trimming at V came to 6 bases and at J to 4 bases, leaving 7 bases not matched to a gene. This CDR3 is CASRGLAASETQYF. Written as DNA, the CDR3 is TGTGCCAGTAGAGGACTAGCAGCTTCAGAGACCCAGTACTTC.

The chain employs TRBV7-8 and TRBJ1-1; D gene ambiguous. This CDR3 spans 15 amino acids. V lost 1 base and J lost 1, with 10 bases in between. Germline lookup yields CDR1 SGHVS and CDR2 FQNEAQ. CDR3 nucleotides: TGTGCCAGCAGCTTAGGAGGCAGCCGGAACACTGAAGCTTTCTTT. It specifies CASSLGGSRNTEAFF.

This chain uses TRBV25-1 with TRBJ2-5; D not certain. The J call may be incorrect, as the DNA end agrees better with TRBJ2-7. The length of the CDR3 is 11 residues. CDR1 and CDR2 from the germline V gene are MGHDK and SYGVNS. CDR3 sequence: CASSVFFEQYF. For the CDR3, the DNA is TGTGCCAGCAGTGTTTTTTTCGAGCAGTACTTC.

This sequence joins TRBV10-2 and TRBJ1-1; a weak D match, TRBD1 (5 bases). CDR3 size: 12 residues. Germline assignment: CDR1 WSHSY and CDR2 SAAADI. V was clipped by 1 base and J by 10 bases, with 10 bases between them. The DNA for the CDR3 is TGCGCCAGCAGTGAGTGGCAGGGATTAGCTTTCTTT. Protein: CASSEWQGLAFF.

The sample holds many counts of this clone. The rearrangement joins TRBV5-4 to TRBJ1-4; 7 bases match TRBD1. The length of the CDR3 is 15 residues. Looked up from germline, CDR1 is SGHNT and CDR2 is YYREEE (reference sequence). V was pared by 2 bases and J by 2 bases, with 3 bases of the junction left unmatched. CDR3 in amino acids: CASSLGGRTNEKLFF. In DNA form, the CDR3 reads TGTGCCAGCAGCTTAGGGGGCCGCACTAATGAAAAACTGTTTTTT.